These 19 T cell receptor beta chains share one sample of origin, sequenced in a study of cytomegalovirus exposure and HLA in healthy donors. The PCR had 60 Vbeta and 13 Jbeta primers. Assay used: immunoSEQ multiplex PCR; TCRdb lists only in-frame clones, some missing. The repertoire has around 150,000 clones, over 70% of them found once; the top ten carry around 14%. Input material: PBMCs. The receptors derive from a woman aged 40-49 years in good health and CMV-seronegative.

The chain joins TRBV6-5 to TRBJ1-5; 7 bases line up with TRBD1. Germline values: CDR1 MNHEY, CDR2 SVGAGI. The CDR3 runs to 14 residues. The V and J ends lost 2 bases and 5 bases, in that order; junction bases with no gene match: 3. This CDR3 is CASSYVQGDQPQHF. Here the CDR3 DNA reads TGTGCCAGCAGTTACGTGCAGGGGGATCAGCCCCAGCATTTT.

The chain joins TRBV7-3 to TRBJ2-1; the D is unclear. CDR1 and CDR2 (germline): SGHTA, FQGTGA. Trimming pared 0 bases from V and 5 bases from J, leaving 5 bases between. The CDR3 is 13 residues long. CDR3 coding DNA: TGTGCCAGCAGCTTAACGGGCCACAATGAGCAGTTCTTC. As protein: CASSLTGHNEQFF.

CDR3 in amino acids: CAISDGGRSYEQYF. CDR3 nucleotides: TGTGCCATCAGTGATGGCGGGAGATCCTACGAGCAGTACTTC. The chain recombines TRBV10-3 with TRBJ2-7; TRBD2 aligns across 7 bases. The CDR3 sequence is 14 residues long. Germline CDR1 is ENHRY and CDR2 is SYGVKD. V gave up 3 bases and J gave up 1 base; unmatched junction bases: 3.

This chain links TRBV7-9 with TRBJ1-1; the D is unclear. CDR1 and CDR2 (germline): SEHNR, FQNEAQ (reference sequence). The length of the CDR3 is 14 residues. V lost 1 base and J 3 bases, leaving 9 bases between the germline ends. The DNA for the CDR3 is TGTGCCAGCAGCTTAGAAGGAGTCTACACTGAAGCTTTCTTT. Translating it yields CASSLEGVYTEAFF.

The V and J genes are TRBV7-2 and TRBJ2-7; 13 positions match TRBD2. The V gene end was trimmed by 0 bases and the J gene end by 3 bases; junction bases not matched to a gene: 5. This CDR3 is 17 amino acids long. In germline, CDR1 is SGHTA, CDR2 FQGNSA. The CDR3 sequence: CASSLARTSGRSYEQYF. The CDR3 DNA reads as TGTGCCAGCAGCTTAGCTAGGACTAGCGGGAGAAGCTACGAGCAGTACTTC.

The chain carries TRBV7-2 and TRBJ2-3, with D uncertain. V gave up 5 bases and J gave up 6 bases, with 9 bases separating them. Germline V gene lookup returns CDR1 SGHTA and CDR2 FQGNSA. This CDR3 contains 12 residues. The CDR3 nucleotides read TGTGCCAGCAGCCTGAAACTTGATACGCAGTATTTT. Protein sequence: CASSLKLDTQYF.

V gene TRBV6-5 combines with J gene TRBJ2-1; 10 bases match TRBD2. V shed 3 bases, J shed 7 bases, and the junction held 6 bases outside the gene matches. The CDR3 has 15 residues. Germline lookup yields CDR1 MNHEY and CDR2 SVGAGI. CDR3 coding DNA: TGTGCCAGCAGTTATACTAGCGGGATGGGGAATGAGCAGTTCTTC. Residues: CASSYTSGMGNEQFF.

V gene TRBV15 combines with J gene TRBJ2-5; the D gene is possibly TRBD1 (5 bases). Germline V lookup: CDR1 LNHNV, CDR2 YYDKDF (reference sequence). This CDR3 spans 16 amino acids. Trimming left V 3 bases short and J 1 base short, with 15 bases between. The CDR3 region is CATSRGNRLGQETQYF. The CDR3 DNA follows: TGTGCCACCAGCAGGGGAAACAGGCTTGGCCAAGAGACCCAGTACTTC.

This clone occurred a few times. The gene calls are TRBV11-2 and TRBJ2-7; no clear D gene. The CDR3 contains 14 residues. Germline values: CDR1 SGHAT, CDR2 FQNNGV. V gave up 4 bases and J gave up 2 bases, with 12 bases separating them. The CDR3 sequence: CASSSHRVPYEQYF. Written as DNA, the CDR3 is TGTGCCAGCAGCTCCCACCGGGTGCCCTACGAGCAGTACTTC.

In this sample, this clone turned up a few times. The J gene is TRBJ2-7, the V gene TRBV28, with D perhaps TRBD2 (5 bases). V was trimmed by 6 bases and J by 2 bases, leaving 8 bases between them. The CDR3 loop spans 12 amino acids. CDR1 is MDHEN and CDR2 is SYDVKM in the germline V gene. The CDR3 is CASSPEAYEQYF. CDR3 DNA: TGTGCCAGCAGCCCGGAGGCCTACGAGCAGTACTTC.

This clone was picked up a small number of times. This chain connects TRBV15 to TRBJ2-5, with 13 positions matching TRBD2. After removal of 3 bases from V and 5 bases from J, the junction contained 6 bases not matched to a gene. The CDR3 loop spans 16 amino acids. Germline values: CDR1 LNHNV, CDR2 YYDKDF (reference sequence). In DNA form, the CDR3 reads TGTGCCACCAGCAGGGCGGGACTAGCGGGACTGGAGACCCAGTACTTC. Protein sequence: CATSRAGLAGLETQYF.

The chain joins TRBV9 to TRBJ1-2; D might be TRBD1 (6 bases). There are 16 residues in the CDR3. Germline CDR1 SGDLS, CDR2 YYNGEE. The V gene lost 3 bases and the J gene lost 2 bases, with 17 bases spanning the gap. CDR3 in DNA: TGTGCCAGCAGCGACACCTTCAGGGGAAGGAACTATGGCTACACCTTC. Protein: CASSDTFRGRNYGYTF.

The chain joins TRBV10-3 to TRBJ2-7; TRBD2 is a possible D gene (5 bases). The V end lost 2 bases, the J end lost 2 bases, and 10 bases lay between the germline ends. Germline-derived CDR1 and CDR2 are ENHRY and SYGVKD. This CDR3 contains 14 residues. In DNA, the CDR3 is TGTGCCATCAGTGAGGGAGCGGAGCCCTACGAGCAGTACTTC. This codes for CAISEGAEPYEQYF.

J is TRBJ2-7 and V is TRBV5-6; 11 bases agree with TRBD2. The J segment lost 3 bases and the V segment lost 2 bases, leaving 4 bases of the junction unmatched. The CDR3 length is 15 residues. The V gene's germline CDR1 is SGHDT and CDR2 YYEEEE. The CDR3 loop reads CASSLLAGAFYEQYF. The CDR3 coding sequence is TGTGCCAGCAGCTTACTAGCGGGAGCTTTCTACGAGCAGTACTTC. Full variable domain (outside the CDR3, taken from reference TRBV5-6 and TRBJ2-7): DAGVTQSPTHLIKTRGQQVTLRCSPKSGHDTVSWYQQALGQGPQFIFQYYEEEERQRGNFPDRFSGHQFPNYSSELNVNALLLGDSALYLCASSLLAGAFYEQYFGPGTRLTVT.

The V gene is TRBV19, the J gene TRBJ2-1, with 7 positions matching TRBD1. The CDR3 loop spans 14 amino acids. Germline lookup yields CDR1 LNHDA and CDR2 SQIVND (reference sequence). J lost 7 bases, V lost 7 bases, and 10 bases had no gene match. CDR3 sequence reads: CASKRQTGTNEQFF. CDR3 bases: TGTGCCAGTAAAAGACAGACAGGGACGAATGAGCAGTTCTTC.

This clone was seen just once. The genes are TRBV28 and TRBJ2-1; TRBD2 aligns across 9 bases. With 3 bases clipped from V and 2 bases from J, the junction kept 8 bases outside the gene matches. Germline assignment: CDR1 MDHEN and CDR2 SYDVKM. The CDR3 totals 17 residues. CDR3 protein: CASSFPIAGVTYNEQFF. The CDR3 bases are TGTGCCAGCAGTTTCCCAATAGCGGGAGTAACCTACAATGAGCAGTTCTTC.

CDR3 protein: CASSYAGASYEQYF. The DNA for the CDR3 is TGTGCCAGCAGTTACGCAGGGGCCTCCTACGAGCAGTACTTC. The V gene is TRBV6-5, the J gene TRBJ2-7; possible D gene TRBD1, 6 bases. The CDR3 covers 14 residues. Per germline, CDR1 MNHEY and CDR2 SVGAGI. Between the trimmed V and J ends, which lost 2 bases and 0 bases, there was a span of 8 bases.

This clone was detected once. The chain is built from TRBV7-8 and TRBJ1-1, with unresolved D. CDR3 length: 17 amino acids. Germline V CDR1 and CDR2: SGHVS, FQNEAQ. The V gene lost 1 base and the J gene lost 1 base, with 16 bases spanning the gap. The CDR3 spells CASSLVRVWQPNTEAFF. The CDR3 DNA sequence: TGTGCCAGCAGCTTAGTGAGGGTATGGCAGCCGAACACTGAAGCTTTCTTT.

This chain connects TRBV30 to TRBJ1-1, with D unclear. The germline gives CDR1 GTSNPN, CDR2 SVGIG (reference sequence). CDR3 length: 15 amino acids. The V end was cut by 4 bases, the J end by 1 base, with 16 bases between. CDR3 loop: CAWTRGGSKNTEAFF. The DNA of the CDR3 is TGTGCCTGGACCCGGGGTGGGAGTAAGAACACTGAAGCTTTCTTT.